These 26 T cell receptor beta chains originate from one sample sequenced in a study of CD8+CD57+ T cells in acquired aplastic anemia. Patients picked for sequencing had shown CD8+CD57+ cell expansion detected by flow cytometry. The TCR beta profiling, which covered VDJ combination and CDR3 sequence, was carried out using genomic DNA as the template. One entry per CDR3 protein results from TCRdb running MiXCR on the reads. Among some 180,000 distinct CDR3 sequences listed, roughly 60% were seen once. Sequencing was carried out using sorted CD4+, CD8+, or CD8+CD57+ T cells (not recorded which) from PBMCs. These receptors were taken from a human donor with aplastic anemia.

The chain carries TRBV7-9 and TRBJ1-1; unclear D gene. CDR3 length: 13 amino acids. Germline CDR1 is SEHNR and CDR2 is FQNEAQ (reference sequence). V shed 1 base and J shed 4 bases, with 7 bases lying between them. DNA of the CDR3: TGTGCCAGCAGCTTAGGGAGTGGCACTGAAGCTTTCTTT. Residues: CASSLGSGTEAFF.

The chain combines TRBV2 with TRBJ2-2, with D unclear. Germline V lookup: CDR1 SNHLY, CDR2 FYNNEI. The CDR3 totals 14 residues. The V end was cut by 6 bases, the J end by 2 bases, with 10 bases between. The CDR3 region is CASRRPDNTGELFF. DNA for the CDR3: TGTGCCAGCAGGAGGCCCGATAACACCGGGGAGCTGTTTTTT. The full variable domain, completed using reference TRBV2 and TRBJ2-2, is EPEVTQTPSHQVTQMGQEVILRCVPISNHLYFYWYRQILGQKVEFLVSFYNNEISEKSEIFDDQFSVERPDGSNFTLKIRSTKLEDSAMYFCASRRPDNTGELFFGEGSRLTVL.

J is TRBJ1-2 and V is TRBV2, with D perhaps matching TRBD1 (5 bases). Germline V gene sequence: CDR1 SNHLY, CDR2 FYNNEI. The CDR3 is made up of 14 amino acids. V dropped 3 bases and J dropped 2 bases, with 10 bases sitting between them. The CDR3 loop reads CASSDGGTNYGYTF. The CDR3 DNA reads as TGTGCCAGCAGTGATGGGGGGACCAACTATGGCTACACCTTC.

In DNA form, the CDR3 reads TGTGCCAGCAGTGCCGAACAGGGTCCGGCCCAGCCCCAGCATTTT. Translating gives CASSAEQGPAQPQHF. J is TRBJ1-5 and V is TRBV2; a weak D match, TRBD1 (6 bases). This CDR3 has 15 amino acids. The V gene's germline CDR1 is SNHLY and CDR2 FYNNEI. Between the trimmed V and J ends, which lost 4 bases and 7 bases, there was a span of 17 bases.

This clonotype appeared once. The rearrangement links TRBV15 to TRBJ2-3; the D is unclear. Germline CDR1 reads LNHNV; CDR2 reads YYDKDF (reference sequence). V shed 0 bases and J shed 2 bases, with 12 bases lying between them. This CDR3 spans 16 amino acids. The CDR3 loop reads CATSRERLKSTDTQYF. The CDR3 nucleotides read TGTGCCACCAGCAGAGAGAGGCTGAAATCCACAGATACGCAGTATTTT.

This clonotype was seen only a few times. The chain combines TRBV2 with TRBJ1-1, with D perhaps TRBD1 (6 bases). The CDR3 consists of 14 residues. The V end lost 7 bases, the J end lost 0 bases, and 12 bases lay between the germline ends. Germline CDR1 and CDR2: SNHLY and FYNNEI. CDR3 nucleotides: TGTGCCAGCAAAACAGGGATCCTGAACACTGAAGCTTTCTTT. Translated: CASKTGILNTEAFF.

The V gene is TRBV6-4, the J gene TRBJ2-1; D is unresolved. In germline, CDR1 is MRHNA, CDR2 SNTAGT. The CDR3 has 15 amino acids. V dropped 2 bases and J dropped 0 bases, with 8 bases sitting between them. Here the CDR3 reads CASSDGVSSYNEQFF. The CDR3 nucleotides read TGTGCCAGCAGTGACGGTGTTAGCTCCTACAATGAGCAGTTCTTC.

The chain joins TRBV12-3 or TRBV12-4 to TRBJ2-3; D tentatively fits TRBD1 or TRBD2 (7 bases each). The CDR3 is made up of 13 amino acids. Trimming left V 6 bases short and J 4 bases short, with 11 bases between. CDR3 sequence (DNA): TGTGCCAGCAGGGGAGGGGGCGCAGATACGCAGTATTTT. Protein sequence: CASRGGGADTQYF.

This clonotype has just a few counts. The V and J genes are TRBV29-1 and TRBJ1-1, with D possibly being TRBD1 (5 bases). Per the germline V gene, CDR1 is SQVTM and CDR2 is ANQGSEA. This CDR3 region has 13 residues. Trimming stripped 6 bases from V and 4 bases from J, with 15 bases between. CDR3 amino acids: CSVGGGGGTEAFF. Written as DNA, the CDR3 is TGCAGCGTGGGGGGGGGGGGGGGCACTGAAGCTTTCTTT.

This sequence joins TRBV29-1 and TRBJ2-7; D is possibly TRBD2 (5 bases). Trimming removed 4 bases at V and 5 bases at J, with 9 bases between. The CDR3 runs to 11 residues. Germline V gene sequence: CDR1 SQVTM, CDR2 ANQGSEA. CDR3 sequence: CSVGWEHEQYF. The CDR3 DNA is TGCAGCGTTGGGTGGGAGCACGAGCAGTACTTC.

The chain uses TRBV15 and TRBJ1-5; no reliable D call. In germline, CDR1 is LNHNV, CDR2 YYDKDF (reference sequence). This CDR3 spans 15 amino acids. Trimming cost V 0 bases and J 2 bases, with 8 bases left between them. CDR3 sequence: CATSRDDRGNQPQHF. In nucleotides, the CDR3 is TGTGCCACCAGCAGAGACGATAGAGGCAATCAGCCCCAGCATTTT.

J is TRBJ2-5 and V is TRBV7-9; unclear D gene. The V gene's germline CDR1 is SEHNR and CDR2 FQNEAQ (reference sequence). The CDR3 has 12 amino acids. V was trimmed by 5 bases and J by 5 bases, leaving 9 bases between them. CDR3 DNA sequence: TGTGCCAGCAGCCTCCGAACGGAGACCCAGTACTTC. Its translation is CASSLRTETQYF.

Comment on this clonotype: An end of the junction does not agree with germline; a read error may underlie this. The chain has TRBV2 and TRBJ2-5; D is tentatively TRBD1 or TRBD2 (5 bases each). CDR1 and CDR2 (germline): SNHLY, FYNNEI. The CDR3 extends over 13 amino acids. CDR3 in amino acids: CAGSGRGAETQYF. CDR3 nucleotides: TGTGCCGGCAGTGGAAGAGGGGCAGAGACCCAGTACTTC.

Worth noting for this clonotype: Since no conserved phenylalanine or tryptophan closes the CDR3, a read error is the likely cause. Because the CDR3's place on the DNA is in doubt, the DNA is left out and the CDR3 is given as listed by TCRdb. V gene TRBV2 combines with J gene TRBJ1-2. Termini included, the CDR3 measures 15 amino acids. Germline values: CDR1 SNHLY, CDR2 FYNNEI. CDR3 region: CASKEDSSIVYGYAI.

This chain joins TRBV29-1 and TRBJ2-1; 9 positions agree with TRBD1. With V trimmed by 7 bases and J by 0 bases, 4 bases remained unmatched. This CDR3 has 14 amino acids. Germline CDR1 reads SQVTM; CDR2 reads ANQGSEA. The CDR3, as DNA: TGCAGCGCAACACAGGGGGCCTCCTACAATGAGCAGTTCTTC. Amino acid sequence: CSATQGASYNEQFF.

This chain links TRBV19 with TRBJ1-1; D call uncertain. Trimming left V 3 bases short and J 6 bases short, with 8 bases between. The CDR3 extends over 12 amino acids. Germline V gene sequence: CDR1 LNHDA, CDR2 SQIVND (reference sequence). This CDR3 is CASSIAEAEAFF. DNA for the CDR3: TGTGCCAGTAGTATTGCAGAGGCTGAAGCTTTCTTT.

V usage is TRBV7-3 and J usage is TRBJ1-1; the D gene is possibly TRBD1 (5 bases). The germline gives CDR1 SGHTA, CDR2 FQGTGA. V was clipped by 5 bases and J by 8 bases, with 15 bases between them. This CDR3 spans 13 amino acids. In DNA, the CDR3 is TGTGCCAGCAGCCAAATGGCCGGGGCCGAAGCTTTCTTT. Its protein product is CASSQMAGAEAFF.

The chain carries TRBV10-3 and TRBJ1-1; D is unresolved. Trimming removed 5 bases from V and 2 bases from J, with 6 bases in between. The CDR3 totals 12 residues. Germline CDR1 is ENHRY and CDR2 is SYGVKD. Here the CDR3 DNA reads TGTGCCATCAGTAGAGATAACACTGAAGCTTTCTTT. Translating gives CAISRDNTEAFF.

This chain uses TRBV7-9 with TRBJ1-4, with D unclear. V lost 3 bases, J lost 4 bases, and 15 bases lay in between. The CDR3 loop spans 16 amino acids. Germline loops: CDR1 SEHNR, CDR2 FQNEAQ (reference sequence). The CDR3 nucleotides read TGTGCCAGCAGCTTGGGTACGGGAGGGATTAATGAAAAACTGTTTTTT. Residues: CASSLGTGGINEKLFF.

The rearrangement links TRBV19 to TRBJ2-2; D is ambiguous. Trimming shortened V by 3 bases and J by 6 bases, and 14 bases separated the two germline ends. Per the germline V gene, CDR1 is LNHDA and CDR2 is SQIVND (reference sequence). The CDR3 is made up of 15 amino acids. The CDR3 loop reads CASSISSFTAGELFF. The CDR3 DNA reads TGTGCCAGTAGTATCTCGAGCTTTACGGCCGGGGAGCTGTTTTTT.

The chain links TRBV19 to TRBJ1-4; D might be TRBD1 (6 bases). The CDR3 is 19 amino acids. Germline V gives CDR1 LNHDA, CDR2 SQIVND (reference sequence). The V and J ends lost 10 bases and 8 bases respectively, with 35 bases between them. CDR3 loop: CATTRDWPNTGGEGEKLFF. Here the CDR3 DNA reads TGTGCCACCACTAGGGACTGGCCGAACACCGGGGGCGAGGGAGAAAAACTGTTTTTT.

This clonotype was observed many times. The rearrangement uses TRBV5-4 and TRBJ2-2, with a weak D call TRBD1 (6 bases). This CDR3 is built from 16 residues. Looked up from germline, CDR1 is SGHNT and CDR2 is YYREEE (reference sequence). V gave up 4 bases and J gave up 6 bases, with 19 bases separating them. Here the CDR3 reads CASSHAIQGMAGELFF. For the CDR3, the DNA is TGTGCCAGCAGCCACGCCATACAGGGAATGGCCGGGGAGCTGTTTTTT.

This clonotype came up a few times. V is TRBV29-1 and J is TRBJ2-1; no firm D call. The germline V gene encodes CDR1 SQVTM and CDR2 ANQGSEA. V lost 5 bases, J lost 4 bases, and 9 bases lay in between. This CDR3 comprises 12 residues. The CDR3 spells CSVFGQYNEQFF. CDR3 nucleotides: TGCAGCGTTTTTGGCCAGTACAATGAGCAGTTCTTC.

In this sample, this clonotype turned up a few times. The rearrangement joins TRBV14 to TRBJ1-2, with D unclear. Germline V gene data show CDR1 as SGHDN and CDR2 as FVKESK. The CDR3 covers 15 residues. V was cut by 0 bases and J by 6 bases, with 14 bases left in between. CDR3 sequence reads: CASSQDADWSDGYTF. The CDR3 DNA reads TGTGCCAGCAGCCAAGATGCGGATTGGTCGGATGGCTACACCTTC.

The chain combines TRBV20-1 with TRBJ2-7, with D hard to call. There are 13 residues in the CDR3. The germline V gene has CDR1 DFQATT and CDR2 SNEGSKA (reference sequence). The V and J ends lost 1 base and 6 bases respectively, with 13 bases between them. For the CDR3, the DNA is TGCAGTGCTAGAGCGTCCTCATGGGGCGAGCAGTACTTC. Protein: CSARASSWGEQYF.

The chain is built from TRBV27 and TRBJ1-1; D gene ambiguous. The CDR3 extends over 12 amino acids. Germline V gene sequence: CDR1 MNHEY, CDR2 SMNVEV (reference sequence). Between the trimmed V and J ends, which lost 8 bases and 5 bases, there was a span of 12 bases. The CDR3, as DNA: TGTGCCAGCTTGGGAGGTTGGACTGAAGCTTTCTTT. Translating it yields CASLGGWTEAFF.